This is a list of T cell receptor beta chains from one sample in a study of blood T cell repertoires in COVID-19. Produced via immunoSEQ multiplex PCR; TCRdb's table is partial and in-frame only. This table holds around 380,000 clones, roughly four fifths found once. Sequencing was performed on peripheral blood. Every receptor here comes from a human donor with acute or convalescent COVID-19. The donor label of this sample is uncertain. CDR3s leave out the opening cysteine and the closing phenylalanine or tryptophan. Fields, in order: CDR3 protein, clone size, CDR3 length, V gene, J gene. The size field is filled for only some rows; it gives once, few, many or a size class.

CDR3 protein: ASSVAPSRKAF
clone size: .
CDR3 length: 11
V gene: TRBV9
J gene: TRBJ1-1

CDR3 protein: ASSRRGGPSDTQY
clone size: .
CDR3 length: 13
V gene: TRBV28
J gene: TRBJ2-3

CDR3 protein: ASSSRQGPYEQY
clone size: once
CDR3 length: 12
V gene: TRBV11-2
J gene: TRBJ2-7

CDR3 protein: ASSPPGGSNQPQH
clone size: medium-sized
CDR3 length: 13
V gene: TRBV7-9
J gene: TRBJ1-5

CDR3 protein: ASSLAPGTVSYEQY
clone size: .
CDR3 length: 14
V gene: TRBV5-1
J gene: TRBJ2-7

CDR3 protein: ASSTGGTGNTIY
clone size: .
CDR3 length: 12
V gene: TRBV19
J gene: TRBJ1-3

CDR3 protein: ASSLRQGMTEAF
clone size: .
CDR3 length: 12
V gene: TRBV28
J gene: TRBJ1-1

CDR3 protein: ASSPGTGAFYGYT
clone size: .
CDR3 length: 13
V gene: TRBV6-5
J gene: TRBJ1-2

CDR3 protein: ASSETSGGGVGTDTQY
clone size: .
CDR3 length: 16
V gene: TRBV27
J gene: TRBJ2-3

CDR3 protein: ASSYSRLATNYGYT
clone size: many
CDR3 length: 14
V gene: TRBV6-5
J gene: TRBJ1-2

CDR3 protein: ASSIAPSRSYEQY
clone size: .
CDR3 length: 13
V gene: TRBV19
J gene: TRBJ2-7

CDR3 protein: ASSQASGGLTDTQY
clone size: .
CDR3 length: 14
V gene: TRBV4-1
J gene: TRBJ2-3

CDR3 protein: ASSPYDRGNEKLF
clone size: .
CDR3 length: 13
V gene: TRBV18
J gene: TRBJ1-4

CDR3 protein: ASSYSTEAF
clone size: .
CDR3 length: 9
V gene: TRBV6-2/TRBV6-3
J gene: TRBJ1-1

CDR3 protein: ASSKGLSYEQY
clone size: .
CDR3 length: 11
V gene: TRBV19
J gene: TRBJ2-7

CDR3 protein: ASSLGDKYGYT
clone size: .
CDR3 length: 11
V gene: TRBV5-4
J gene: TRBJ1-2

CDR3 protein: ATSRGGQGRGSEKLF
clone size: .
CDR3 length: 15
V gene: TRBV15
J gene: TRBJ1-4

CDR3 protein: AWTTRPLGAYGYT
clone size: .
CDR3 length: 13
V gene: TRBV30
J gene: TRBJ1-2

CDR3 protein: ASKEGQART
clone size: once
CDR3 length: 9
V gene: TRBV2
J gene: TRBJ1-2

CDR3 protein: ASSPLGDLGGGYT
clone size: .
CDR3 length: 13
V gene: TRBV18
J gene: TRBJ1-2

CDR3 protein: ASKKEGVSNQPQH
clone size: .
CDR3 length: 13
V gene: TRBV2
J gene: TRBJ1-5

CDR3 protein: ASSFSGPGDTQY
clone size: .
CDR3 length: 12
V gene: TRBV4-1
J gene: TRBJ2-3

CDR3 protein: ASSLAARGQLGYT
clone size: .
CDR3 length: 13
V gene: TRBV7-2
J gene: TRBJ1-2

CDR3 protein: ASSDPGTGIREQY
clone size: .
CDR3 length: 13
V gene: TRBV25-1
J gene: TRBJ2-7

CDR3 protein: ASSLAPGLGQETQY
clone size: .
CDR3 length: 14
V gene: TRBV5-6
J gene: TRBJ2-5

CDR3 protein: ASSLGETNEQF
clone size: .
CDR3 length: 11
V gene: TRBV19
J gene: TRBJ2-1